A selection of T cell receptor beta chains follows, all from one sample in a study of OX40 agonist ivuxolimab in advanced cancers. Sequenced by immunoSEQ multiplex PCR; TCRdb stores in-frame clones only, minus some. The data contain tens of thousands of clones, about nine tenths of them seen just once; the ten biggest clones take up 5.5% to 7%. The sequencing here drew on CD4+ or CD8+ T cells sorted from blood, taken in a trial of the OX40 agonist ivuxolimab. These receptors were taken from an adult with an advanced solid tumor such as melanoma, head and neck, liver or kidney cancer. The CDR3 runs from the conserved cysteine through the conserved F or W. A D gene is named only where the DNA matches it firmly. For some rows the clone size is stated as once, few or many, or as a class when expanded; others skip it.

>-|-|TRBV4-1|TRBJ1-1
CASKAVGGRMNTEAFF
TGCGCCAGCAAAGCCGTCGGGGGACGCATGAACACTGAAGCTTTCTTT
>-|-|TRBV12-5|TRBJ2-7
CASDRWDTFYEQYF
TGTGCTAGTGATCGTTGGGACACCTTCTACGAGCAGTACTTC
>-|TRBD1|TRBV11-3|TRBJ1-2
CASSLRDRGQGVYYGYTF
TGTGCCAGCAGCTTACGGGACCGAGGACAGGGGGTCTACTATGGCTACACCTTC
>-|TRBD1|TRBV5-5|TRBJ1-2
CASSLAPGGNYGYTF
TGTGCCAGCAGCTTGGCGCCAGGGGGCAACTATGGCTACACCTTC
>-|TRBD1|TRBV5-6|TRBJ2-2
CASSQPQGASPGELFF
TGTGCCAGCAGCCAACCACAGGGGGCATCACCCGGGGAGCTGTTTTTT
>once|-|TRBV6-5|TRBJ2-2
CASSYSGGWDTGELFF
TGTGCCAGCAGTTACTCGGGGGGTTGGGACACCGGGGAGCTGTTTTTT
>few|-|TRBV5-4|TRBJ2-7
CASSSWGTSPYEQYF
TGTGCCAGCAGCTCGTGGGGCACAAGCCCCTACGAGCAGTACTTC
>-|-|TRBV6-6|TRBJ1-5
CASRYASNQPQHF
TGTGCCAGCAGATATGCAAGCAATCAGCCCCAGCATTTT
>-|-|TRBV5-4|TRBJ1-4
CASSFMAGYNNEKLFF
TGTGCCAGCAGCTTTATGGCAGGGTACAATAATGAAAAACTGTTTTTT
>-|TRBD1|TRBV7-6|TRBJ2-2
CASSRGQGGTGELFF
TGTGCCAGCAGCCGAGGACAGGGGGGCACCGGGGAGCTGTTTTTT
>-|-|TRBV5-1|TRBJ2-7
CASSEEGTAPYEQYF
TGCGCCAGCAGCGAGGAGGGGACAGCTCCCTACGAGCAGTACTTC
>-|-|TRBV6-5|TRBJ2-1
CASSREGGAYNEQFF
TGTGCCAGCAGTCGTGAGGGGGGGGCCTACAATGAGCAGTTCTTC
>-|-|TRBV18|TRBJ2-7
CASSPDGYEQYF
TGTGCCAGCTCACCGGACGGCTACGAGCAGTACTTC
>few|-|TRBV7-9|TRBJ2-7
CASSAGSSYEQYF
TGTGCCAGCAGCGCCGGTAGCTCCTACGAGCAGTACTTC
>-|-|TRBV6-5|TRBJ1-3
CASIGGNTIYF
TGTGCCAGCATAGGGGGAAACACCATATATTTT
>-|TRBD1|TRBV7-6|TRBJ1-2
CAGSVGQGSGYGYTF
TGTGCCGGCAGCGTTGGACAGGGTTCGGGGTATGGCTACACCTTC
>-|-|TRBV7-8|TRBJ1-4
CASSPGTSDEKLFF
TGTGCCAGCAGCCCCGGGACATCAGATGAAAAACTGTTTTTT
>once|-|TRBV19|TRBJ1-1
CASSMGRSGSRTEAFF
TGTGCCAGTAGTATGGGTAGGTCGGGTAGTAGAACTGAAGCTTTCTTT
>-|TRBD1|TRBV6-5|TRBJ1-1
CASSRQGVNTEAFF
TGTGCCAGCAGTCGACAGGGGGTGAACACTGAAGCTTTCTTT
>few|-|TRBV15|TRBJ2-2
CATSRDGRLTGELFF
TGTGCCACCAGCAGAGATGGGAGGTTAACCGGGGAGCTGTTTTTT
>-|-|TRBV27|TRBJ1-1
CASSSDSNMNTEAFF
TGTGCCAGCAGTTCGGACAGCAACATGAACACTGAAGCTTTCTTT
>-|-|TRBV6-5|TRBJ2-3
CASSPRSDTQYF
TGTGCCAGCAGCCCGCGGTCGGATACGCAGTATTTT
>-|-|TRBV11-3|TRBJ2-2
CASSLTLGGPGELFF
TGTGCCAGCAGCTTAACGCTCGGCGGCCCGGGGGAGCTGTTTTTT
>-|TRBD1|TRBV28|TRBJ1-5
CARTPDRGNQPQHF
TGTGCCAGAACCCCGGACAGGGGAAATCAGCCCCAGCATTTT
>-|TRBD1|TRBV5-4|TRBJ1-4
CASSLVATGGREKLFF
TGTGCCAGCAGCTTAGTCGCGACAGGGGGCCGTGAAAAACTGTTTTTT
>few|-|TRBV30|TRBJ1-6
CAWRARGQGNSPLHF
TGTGCCTGGAGAGCAAGAGGGCAGGGGAATTCACCCCTCCACTTT